The 18 T cell receptor beta chains in this list originate from one sample, sequenced in a study of T cell repertoires in aging, cancer and after chemotherapy. TCR beta rearrangements were amplified from peripheral blood genomic DNA. Rearranged V-D-J TRB sequences were amplified with a mixed TRB-A/B primer pool. TCRdb reprocessed the multiplex PCR reads with MiXCR, giving one entry per CDR3 protein. Of around 13,000 distinct CDR3 sequences listed, about a third are singletons. Sequences were obtained from blood. Source of these receptors: a human donor in good health. The donor label of this sample is uncertain.

The V gene is TRBV5-1, the J gene TRBJ2-1, with 7 bases aligning to TRBD2. Germline values: CDR1 SGHRS, CDR2 YFSETQ. The CDR3 length is 15 residues. The J segment lost 6 bases and the V segment lost 7 bases, leaving 13 bases of the junction unmatched. DNA for the CDR3: TGCGCCAGCGCCATCGGGGGGTTCTTAGTCAATGAGCAGTTCTTC. Translated: CASAIGGFLVNEQFF.

This clonotype was picked up a small number of times. This chain's CDR3 is CASSLAGTGNTIYF. The CDR3 DNA reads as TGTGCCAGCAGCTTAGCAGGGACGGGAAACACCATATATTTT. V is TRBV7-6 and J is TRBJ1-3, with D possibly matching TRBD1 (5 bases). CDR3 length: 14 residues. V was cut by 0 bases and J by 4 bases, with 7 bases left in between. The germline CDR1 and CDR2 sequences are SGHVS and FNYEAQ.

This clonotype is medium-sized (0.01 to 0.1%) in the sample. J is TRBJ1-3 and V is TRBV29-1; D gene ambiguous. The germline V gene encodes CDR1 SQVTM and CDR2 ANQGSEA. The CDR3 spans 13 residues. V was trimmed by 3 bases and J by 4 bases, leaving 10 bases between them. CDR3 residues: CSVDAGSGNTIYF. The CDR3 nucleotides are TGCAGCGTTGATGCGGGATCCGGAAACACCATATATTTT.

The rearrangement joins TRBV11-2 to TRBJ2-3, with 12 bases lining up with TRBD2. The CDR3 covers 16 residues. The trim removed 5 bases at V and 2 bases at J, leaving 5 bases unmatched. The germline CDR1 and CDR2 sequences are SGHAT and FQNNGV. CDR3 residues: CASSRRLAGDTDTQYF. As DNA, the CDR3 is TGTGCCAGCAGCCGACGACTAGCGGGGGACACAGATACGCAGTATTTT.

This clonotype was counted only a few times. This chain joins TRBV6-6 and TRBJ1-2; no clear D gene. The CDR3 totals 14 residues. Looked up from germline, CDR1 is MNHNY and CDR2 is SVGAGI (reference sequence). Trimming took 5 bases from V and 4 from J, leaving 14 bases between them. The CDR3 sequence is CASSESTIGYGYTF. CDR3 nucleotides: TGTGCCAGCAGTGAGTCTACTATCGGCTATGGCTACACCTTC.

CDR3 in amino acids: CASSFEGSSGYF. The CDR3 DNA sequence: TGTGCCAGCAGCTTCGAGGGATCAAGTGGGTACTTC. This chain links TRBV5-4 with TRBJ2-5; a possible D gene is TRBD2 (5 bases). Trimming removed 2 bases from V and 13 bases from J, with 15 bases in between. The CDR3 is made up of 12 amino acids. Per germline, CDR1 SGHNT and CDR2 YYREEE (reference sequence).

About this clonotype itself: An end of the junction does not agree with germline; a read error may underlie this. The J gene is TRBJ2-1, the V gene TRBV6-5; D unresolved. This CDR3 has 16 amino acids. The germline gives CDR1 MNHEY, CDR2 SVGAGI. The CDR3 is CASSDSRLRSYNEQFF. In nucleotides, the CDR3 is TGTGCCAGCAGTGACTCGAGGCTTAGGTCCTACAATGAGCAGTTCTTC.

The chain has TRBV6-5 and TRBJ1-5; D gene unclear. The V gene lost 5 bases and the J gene lost 2 bases, with 7 bases spanning the gap. The CDR3 extends over 13 amino acids. CDR1 is MNHEY and CDR2 is SVGAGI in the germline V gene. The CDR3 bases are TGTGCCAGCAGTCCAAGGGGCAATCAGCCCCAGCATTTT. Its translation is CASSPRGNQPQHF.

V usage is TRBV6-6 and J usage is TRBJ1-3; D ambiguous. The V end lost 8 bases, the J end lost 9 bases, and 11 bases lay between the germline ends. The CDR3 is 11 residues long. Germline lookup yields CDR1 MNHNY and CDR2 SVGAGI (reference sequence). The CDR3 protein is CASVLGGTIYF. The CDR3 region has the DNA TGTGCCAGCGTACTAGGTGGCACCATATATTTT.

DNA for the CDR3: TGTGCCTGGAGGGTCACAGATACGCAGTATTTT. Protein product: CAWRVTDTQYF. The rearrangement uses TRBV30 and TRBJ2-3; D unresolved. The CDR3 runs 11 residues. V lost 3 bases, J lost 2 bases, and 3 bases lay in between. From germline, CDR1 is GTSNPN and CDR2 SVGIG (reference sequence).

This clonotype ranks as medium-sized. The V and J genes are TRBV29-1 and TRBJ2-1; 7 nucleotides match TRBD2. CDR3 size: 13 residues. Germline assignment: CDR1 SQVTM and CDR2 ANQGSEA. J gave up 10 bases and V 3 bases, and 9 bases lay outside the gene matches. The CDR3 spells CSVDSGATGEQFF. The CDR3 bases are TGCAGCGTTGACAGCGGGGCGACTGGGGAGCAGTTCTTC.

The chain couples TRBV15 to TRBJ1-1, with D perhaps matching TRBD1 (6 bases). V was cut by 7 bases and J by 0 bases, with 12 bases left in between. From germline, CDR1 is LNHNV and CDR2 YYDKDF (reference sequence). The CDR3 runs to 14 residues. The CDR3 DNA reads TGTGCCACCACCCTCAGGGGAATGAACACTGAAGCTTTCTTT. It translates to CATTLRGMNTEAFF. Full variable domain (missing parts from reference TRBV15 and TRBJ1-1): DAMVIQNPRYQVTQFGKPVTLSCSQTLNHNVMYWYQQKSSQAPKLLFHYYDKDFNNEADTPDNFQSRRPNTSFCFLDIRSPGLGDTAMYLCATTLRGMNTEAFFGQGTRLTVV.

This clonotype was seen a few times. The chain uses TRBV6-1 and TRBJ2-3; 9 nucleotides align to TRBD2. Germline assignment: CDR1 MNHNS and CDR2 SASEGT. CDR3 size: 15 residues. Losses at the gene ends were 0 bases for V and 4 bases for J; bases not matched to a gene: 2. The DNA of the CDR3 is TGTGCCAGCAGTGAAGCGGCGGGGGGGCCAGATACGCAGTATTTT. Translating gives CASSEAAGGPDTQYF.

This chain connects TRBV6-1 to TRBJ1-4, with TRBD1 matching over 10 bases. The J segment lost 11 bases and the V segment lost 1 base, leaving 7 bases of the junction unmatched. CDR3 size: 15 residues. CDR1 is MNHNS, CDR2 SASEGT, per germline. In nucleotides, the CDR3 is TGTGCCAGCAGTGAAGAAGGGACAGGGGTCGGGAAACTGTTTTTT. Translated, it gives CASSEEGTGVGKLFF.

This clonotype counts as medium-sized. The CDR3 nucleotides are TGCAGCGTTGAGGGGGGGGGTAGCACAGATACGCAGTATTTT. Protein product: CSVEGGGSTDTQYF. This chain uses TRBV29-1 with TRBJ2-3, with TRBD2 matching 7 bases. Looked up from germline, CDR1 is SQVTM and CDR2 is ANQGSEA. CDR3 length: 14 amino acids. V lost 3 bases to trimming and J lost 0 bases; unmatched junction nucleotides: 3.

This sequence joins TRBV20-1 and TRBJ1-1, with D unresolved. Trimming took off 0 bases at V and 0 bases at J, with 17 bases between the two ends. This CDR3 spans 17 amino acids. Germline loops: CDR1 DFQATT, CDR2 SNEGSKA (reference sequence). The CDR3 nucleotides read TGCAGTGCTAGAGAGTTTTCGACCTTACCAATGAACACTGAAGCTTTCTTT. This codes for CSAREFSTLPMNTEAFF.

This clonotype was detected only a few times. The chain combines TRBV6-5 with TRBJ2-3; no reliable D call. Trimming shortened V by 6 bases and J by 7 bases, and 14 bases separated the two germline ends. The CDR3 spans 13 residues. CDR1 and CDR2 from the germline V gene are MNHEY and SVGAGI. As DNA, the CDR3 is TGTGCCAGCAGAACCGGATCTTCAAATACGCAGTATTTT. Translated, it gives CASRTGSSNTQYF.

The V and J genes are TRBV18 and TRBJ2-3, with D possibly matching TRBD1 (5 bases). The germline V gene encodes CDR1 KGHSH and CDR2 LQKENI. V was shortened by 6 bases and J by 0 bases, with 10 bases between the two germline ends. This CDR3 is built from 14 residues. CDR3 loop: CASSKTASTDTQYF. The CDR3 DNA follows: TGTGCCAGCTCGAAGACAGCTAGCACAGATACGCAGTATTTT. Supplemented by reference TRBV18 and TRBJ2-3, the full variable domain reads NAGVMQNPRHLVRRRGQEARLRCSPMKGHSHVYWYRQLPEEGLKFMVYLQKENIIDESGMPKERFSAEFPKEGPSILRIQQVVRGDSAAYFCASSKTASTDTQYFGPGTRLTVL.